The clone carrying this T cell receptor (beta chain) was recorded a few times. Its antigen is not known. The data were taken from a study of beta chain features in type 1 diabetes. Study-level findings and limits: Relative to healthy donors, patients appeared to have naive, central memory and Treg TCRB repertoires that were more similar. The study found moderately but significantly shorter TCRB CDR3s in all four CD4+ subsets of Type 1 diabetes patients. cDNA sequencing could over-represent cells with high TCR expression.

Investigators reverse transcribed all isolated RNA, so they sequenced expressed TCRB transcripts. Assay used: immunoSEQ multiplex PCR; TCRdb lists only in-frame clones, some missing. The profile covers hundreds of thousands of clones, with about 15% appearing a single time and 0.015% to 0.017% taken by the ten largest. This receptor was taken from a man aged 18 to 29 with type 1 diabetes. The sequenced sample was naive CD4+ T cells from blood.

CDR3 DNA sequence: TGTGCCAGCAGCACCTTGGTAGGGGGCTATGGCTACACCTTC. It encodes CASSTLVGGYGYTF. The chain links TRBV11-2 to TRBJ1-2, with D perhaps TRBD1 (6 bases). Trimming cost V 5 bases and J 4 bases, with 14 bases left between them. Germline CDR1 reads SGHAT; CDR2 reads FQNNGV. The CDR3 consists of 14 residues. The full variable domain, in which reference TRBV11-2 and TRBJ1-2 provide the parts outside the CDR3, is EAGVAQSPRYKIIEKRQSVAFWCNPISGHATLYWYQQILGQGPKLLIQFQNNGVVDDSQLPKDRFSAERLKGVDSTLKIQPAKLEDSAVYLCASSTLVGGYGYTFGSGTRLTVV.